Described below is a single T cell receptor (beta chain) sequence and its context. Its antigen is unidentified. This entry comes from a study of shared clonotypes between healthy human individuals. Study outcomes and limitations: Non-shared clonotypes were found to have lower generation probabilities than the clonotypes that were shared by all four of the sorted-subset donors. Having only a few donors restricted how much genetic and exposure-history diversity was captured.

The CDR3 is 15 amino acids. V lost 1 base and J 4 bases, leaving 13 bases between the germline ends. Germline V gives CDR1 SEHNR, CDR2 FQNEAQ (reference sequence). With CCR7-negative CD45RA+ TemRA cells, CD45RO+ cells were combined in CD8 memory. Several immunoSEQ plates received, in even portions, the genomic DNA of each subset. The repertoire was sequenced with immunoSEQ multiplex PCR; TCRdb's copy has only in-frame clones and lacks some. In the table there are about 380,000 clones, 90% to 97% of which are singletons. This TCR was recovered from a man aged 25-45 years in good health. Sequencing was performed on memory CD8+ T cells sorted from blood. As for subset: CD45RO+ cells pooled with CCR7-negative TemRA cells. The gene calls are TRBV7-9 and TRBJ1-2, with TRBD1 as a possible D gene (6 bases). The CDR3 nucleotides are TGTGCCAGCAGCTTAGTTCGTTCACAGGGCTATGGCTACACCTTC. Translation gives CASSLVRSQGYGYTF.